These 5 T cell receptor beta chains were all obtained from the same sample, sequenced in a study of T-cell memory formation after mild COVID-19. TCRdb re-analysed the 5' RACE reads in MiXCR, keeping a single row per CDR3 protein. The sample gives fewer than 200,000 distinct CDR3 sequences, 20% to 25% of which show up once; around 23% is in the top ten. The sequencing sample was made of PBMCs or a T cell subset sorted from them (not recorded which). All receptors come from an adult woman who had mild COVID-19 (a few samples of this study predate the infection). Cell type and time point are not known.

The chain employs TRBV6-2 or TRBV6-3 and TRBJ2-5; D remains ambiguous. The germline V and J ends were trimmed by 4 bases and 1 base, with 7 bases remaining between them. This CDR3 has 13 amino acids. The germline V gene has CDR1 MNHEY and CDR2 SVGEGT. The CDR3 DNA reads TGTGCCAGCAGTTCGCTCAGCCAAGAGACCCAGTACTTC. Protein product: CASSSLSQETQYF.

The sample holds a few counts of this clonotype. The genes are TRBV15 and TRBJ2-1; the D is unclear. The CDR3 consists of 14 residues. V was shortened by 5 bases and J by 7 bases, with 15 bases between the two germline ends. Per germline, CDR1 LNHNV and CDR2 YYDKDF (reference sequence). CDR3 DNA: TGTGCCACCAGCGATAGTTCTTTAGCAAATGAGCAGTTCTTC. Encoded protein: CATSDSSLANEQFF.

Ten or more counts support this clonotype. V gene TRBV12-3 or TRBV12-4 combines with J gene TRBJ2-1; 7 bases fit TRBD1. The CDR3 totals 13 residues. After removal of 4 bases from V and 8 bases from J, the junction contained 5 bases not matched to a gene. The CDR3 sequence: CASSYLGTDEQFF. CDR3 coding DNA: TGTGCCAGCAGTTATTTAGGGACAGATGAGCAGTTCTTC.

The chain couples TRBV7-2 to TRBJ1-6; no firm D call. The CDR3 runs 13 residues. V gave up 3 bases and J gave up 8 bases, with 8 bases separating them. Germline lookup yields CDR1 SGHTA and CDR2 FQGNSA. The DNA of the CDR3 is TGTGCCAGCAGCTTCGGGGTACATTCACCCCTCCACTTT. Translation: CASSFGVHSPLHF.

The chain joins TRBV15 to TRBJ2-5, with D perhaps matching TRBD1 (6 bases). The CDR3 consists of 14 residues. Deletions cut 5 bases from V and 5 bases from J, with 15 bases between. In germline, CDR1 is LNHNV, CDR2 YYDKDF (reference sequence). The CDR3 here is CATSGSGAEETQYF. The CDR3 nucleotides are TGTGCCACCAGCGGTTCAGGGGCGGAGGAGACCCAGTACTTC. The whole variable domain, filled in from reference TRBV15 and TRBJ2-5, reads DAMVIQNPRYQVTQFGKPVTLSCSQTLNHNVMYWYQQKSSQAPKLLFHYYDKDFNNEADTPDNFQSRRPNTSFCFLDIRSPGLGDTAMYLCATSGSGAEETQYFGPGTRLLVL.